Presented here are 27 T cell receptor beta chains from one specimen sequenced in a study of CD8 T cells in ankylosing spondylitis. Via MiXCR, TCRdb re-called the 5' RACE reads, giving one row per CDR3 protein. The sample contains roughly 120,000 distinct CDR3 sequences, about 6.5% of which appear only once. The sample consisted of blood, either unsorted or a sorted T cell fraction (not recorded which). The source of these receptors is a male donor with ankylosing spondylitis or in good health (not recorded which).

This clonotype appeared many times. The gene calls are TRBV28 and TRBJ2-3, with D unresolved. V was shortened by 4 bases and J by 4 bases, with 6 bases between the two germline ends. Germline CDR1 MDHEN, CDR2 SYDVKM. The CDR3 extends over 12 amino acids. In DNA form, the CDR3 reads TGTGCCAGCAGTTATCCGGCAGATACGCAGTATTTT. Residues: CASSYPADTQYF.

This clonotype was seen ten or more times. This chain links TRBV7-9 with TRBJ2-1; TRBD2 agrees at 8 bases. The CDR3 is 13 amino acids. The junction had 4 bases not matched to a gene; V was cut back by 7 bases and J by 5 bases. CDR1 SEHNR and CDR2 FQNEAQ come from the germline V gene (reference sequence). CDR3 amino acids: CASIAGINNEQFF. CDR3 nucleotides: TGTGCCAGCATAGCGGGAATTAACAATGAGCAGTTCTTC.

This clonotype has ten or more counts. The V call is TRBV25-1, the J call TRBJ1-2; D ambiguous. This CDR3 is 11 amino acids long. CDR1 is MGHDK and CDR2 is SYGVNS in the germline V gene. Deletions cut 5 bases from V and 2 bases from J, with 3 bases between. The CDR3 loop is CASSWNYGYTF. DNA for the CDR3: TGTGCCAGCAGTTGGAACTATGGCTACACCTTC.

This clonotype was recorded many times. The CDR3 spells CSALAGNTDTQYF. The CDR3 coding sequence is TGCAGTGCTCTAGCGGGTAACACAGATACGCAGTATTTT. The chain has TRBV20-1 and TRBJ2-3, with 8 bases identical to TRBD2. CDR1 DFQATT and CDR2 SNEGSKA come from the germline V gene (reference sequence). The CDR3 loop spans 13 amino acids. V shed 5 bases, J shed 2 bases, and the junction held 3 bases outside the gene matches.

There are many counts of this clonotype. The CDR3 loop reads CSASALRSSYNEQFF. DNA for the CDR3: TGCAGTGCTAGCGCTCTAAGGAGCTCCTACAATGAGCAGTTCTTC. The chain has TRBV20-1 and TRBJ2-1; D remains ambiguous. Per the germline V gene, CDR1 is DFQATT and CDR2 is SNEGSKA (reference sequence). CDR3 size: 15 residues. Trimming pared 3 bases from V and 0 bases from J, leaving 12 bases between.

This clonotype was seen repeatedly, ten times or more. The chain combines TRBV3-1 with TRBJ1-1; D is ambiguous. The CDR3 sequence is 16 residues long. CDR1 and CDR2 from the germline V gene are LGHDT and YNNKEL (reference sequence). Between the trimmed V and J ends, which lost 0 bases and 7 bases, there was a span of 18 bases. CDR3 nucleotides: TGTGCCAGCAGCCAAGATTATACGGTTTTACCGTTTGAAGCTTTCTTT. Translated: CASSQDYTVLPFEAFF. The whole variable domain, filled in from reference TRBV3-1 and TRBJ1-1, reads DTAVSQTPKYLVTQMGNDKSIKCEQNLGHDTMYWYKQDSKKFLKIMFSYNNKELIINETVPNRFSPKSPDKAHLNLHINSLELGDSAVYFCASSQDYTVLPFEAFFGQGTRLTVV.

This clonotype was recorded at least ten times. J is TRBJ2-7 and V is TRBV12-3 or TRBV12-4; a possible D gene is TRBD1 (6 bases). The CDR3 totals 14 residues. Trimming removed 6 bases from V and 2 bases from J, with 14 bases in between. CDR3 in DNA: TGTGCCAGCAGCTGGGACATTCCGGCCTACGAGCAGTACTTC. Translation: CASSWDIPAYEQYF.

The table lists this clonotype with many counts. This chain uses TRBV28 with TRBJ1-5; no clear D. This CDR3 is 13 amino acids long. Trimming removed 7 bases at V and 5 bases at J, with 12 bases between. The germline V gene has CDR1 MDHEN and CDR2 SYDVKM. The CDR3 DNA follows: TGTGCCAGCACTGACGGCCGAGATCAGCCCCAGCATTTT. It translates to CASTDGRDQPQHF.

In its sample, this clonotype was seen many times. The chain is built from TRBV12-3 or TRBV12-4 and TRBJ2-3, with D tentatively TRBD1 (5 bases). The CDR3 is 11 amino acids. Trimming stripped 6 bases from V and 8 bases from J, with 9 bases between. The CDR3 sequence is CASRSRGTQYF. In DNA, the CDR3 is TGTGCCAGCAGATCTAGGGGTACGCAGTATTTT.

At least ten counts were recorded for this clonotype. V and J are TRBV5-1 and TRBJ1-1, with D possibly TRBD1 on 5 matching bases. Trimming removed 3 bases at V and 0 bases at J, with 12 bases between. Germline V lookup: CDR1 SGHRS, CDR2 YFSETQ. CDR3 length equals 15 residues. DNA for the CDR3: TGCGCCAGCAGCTCGAGGGGATCAATGAACACTGAAGCTTTCTTT. It codes for CASSSRGSMNTEAFF. The full variable domain, its missing parts supplied by reference TRBV5-1 and TRBJ1-1, is KAGVTQTPRYLIKTRGQQVTLSCSPISGHRSVSWYQQTPGQGLQFLFEYFSETQRNKGNFPGRFSGRQFSNSRSEMNVSTLELGDSALYLCASSSRGSMNTEAFFGQGTRLTVV.

The sample holds many counts of this clonotype. The V gene is TRBV11-2, the J gene TRBJ2-7, with D possibly matching TRBD1 (6 bases). V lost 3 bases, J lost 3 bases, and 15 bases lay in between. In germline, CDR1 is SGHAT, CDR2 FQNNGV. The length of the CDR3 is 15 residues. The CDR3 DNA reads TGTGCCAGCAGCTTGTTTCGCGAGGGGGTCTACGAGCAGTACTTC. As protein: CASSLFREGVYEQYF.

Ten or more counts support this clonotype. This chain links TRBV5-4 with TRBJ2-7, with D unresolved. Germline assignment: CDR1 SGHNT and CDR2 YYREEE (reference sequence). This CDR3 contains 13 residues. Trimming took off 4 bases at V and 2 bases at J, with 10 bases between the two ends. CDR3 region: CASSRAGPYEQYF. The CDR3 DNA follows: TGTGCCAGCAGCCGGGCCGGGCCCTACGAGCAGTACTTC.

The chain has TRBV21-1 and TRBJ1-5. TRBV21-1 is designated a pseudogene. This CDR3 has 17 residues. The chain's CDR3 is CASSSLDKNSKNQPQHF. For the CDR3, the DNA is TGTGCCAGCAGCAGCCTTGATAAAAACAGCAAAAATCAGCCCCAGCATTTT.

The sample holds many counts of this clonotype. The gene calls are TRBV18 and TRBJ1-1; D gene uncertain. This CDR3 has 12 amino acids. The germline CDR1 and CDR2 sequences are KGHSH and LQKENI. Deletions cut 4 bases from V and 5 bases from J, with 8 bases between. The CDR3 region has the DNA TGTGCCAGCTCACTGAAGGGAACTGAAGCTTTCTTT. Translating gives CASSLKGTEAFF.

This clonotype was counted at least ten times. A read error may produce the germline difference seen at one junction end. V is TRBV20-1 and J is TRBJ2-3; 7 bases line up with TRBD2. The germline V gene has CDR1 DFQATT and CDR2 SNEGSKA (reference sequence). The CDR3 has 12 amino acids. CDR3: CSAAVGLAGLGF. The CDR3 DNA reads TGCAGTGCCGCGGTTGGTTTAGCGGGTTTGGGGTTT.

Turning to this clonotype: The junction and the germline gene differ at one end; a read error may be behind it. This sequence joins TRBV20-1 and TRBJ2-5; TRBD2 agrees at 9 bases. Germline CDR1 and CDR2: DFQATT and SNEGSKA (reference sequence). This CDR3 is built from 17 residues. The CDR3 DNA reads TGCTGTGCTAGAGAAGGTGGCGGGAGGGCCGGATCAAAGACCCAGTACTTC. This codes for CCAREGGGRAGSKTQYF.

This clonotype was counted ten times or more. The rearrangement links TRBV5-1 to TRBJ2-5, with unresolved D. In germline, CDR1 is SGHRS, CDR2 YFSETQ. V was trimmed by 0 bases and J by 1 base, leaving 7 bases between them. This CDR3 contains 14 residues. The CDR3 DNA is TGCGCCAGCAGCTTGGATATCGGCCAAGAGACCCAGTACTTC. The encoded protein is CASSLDIGQETQYF.

This clonotype occurred a few times. Being one base from a much bigger clone, this may be a read error. The chain recombines TRBV7-8 with TRBJ2-5; the D call may be TRBD1 or TRBD2 (5 bases each). The DNA matches TRBJ2-1 better at its end, which makes the J call doubtful. Germline V gene sequence: CDR1 SGHVS, CDR2 FQNEAQ. The CDR3 sequence is 13 residues long. CDR3 amino acids: CASSLWSDGTQFF. The CDR3 DNA is TGTGCCAGCAGCTTATGGTCCGATGGGACCCAGTTCTTC.

V and J are TRBV20-1 and TRBJ2-1, with 16 bases matching TRBD2. With 4 bases clipped from V and 3 bases from J, the junction kept 12 bases outside the gene matches. This CDR3 has 19 residues. CDR1 is DFQATT, CDR2 SNEGSKA, per germline (reference sequence). DNA of the CDR3: TGCAGTGCTAACTCCGGGACTAGCGGGAGGGCCTCACGCTACAATGAGCAGTTCTTC. Protein: CSANSGTSGRASRYNEQFF.

The chain couples TRBV3-1 to TRBJ2-5, with TRBD2 matching 7 bases. The CDR3 consists of 15 residues. CDR1 and CDR2 (germline): LGHDT, YNNKEL (reference sequence). The V gene end was trimmed by 0 bases and the J gene end by 5 bases; junction bases not matched to a gene: 6. The CDR3 here is CASSQDLSSGETQYF. CDR3 in DNA: TGTGCCAGCAGCCAAGATCTCAGTAGCGGGGAGACCCAGTACTTC.

This clonotype was recorded many times. The rearrangement links TRBV20-1 to TRBJ2-6, with unresolved D. From germline, CDR1 is DFQATT and CDR2 SNEGSKA (reference sequence). Trimming stripped 1 base from V and 2 bases from J, with 6 bases between. The CDR3 has 14 residues. The CDR3 spells CSARVGTGANVLTF. CDR3 in DNA: TGCAGTGCTAGAGTTGGTACTGGGGCCAACGTCCTGACTTTC.

This clonotype was recorded many times. This chain links TRBV20-1 with TRBJ2-2; TRBD2 matches 8 bases. In germline, CDR1 is DFQATT, CDR2 SNEGSKA (reference sequence). The CDR3 sequence is 13 residues long. V dropped 4 bases and J dropped 4; count of bases not matched to a gene: 2. DNA of the CDR3: TGCAGTGCTACCGGGACTAGCACCGGGGAGCTGTTTTTT. It is translated as CSATGTSTGELFF.

This clonotype was picked up many times. The rearrangement joins TRBV25-1 to TRBJ2-6; 7 positions match TRBD1. The CDR3 sequence is 16 residues long. Germline V lookup: CDR1 MGHDK, CDR2 SYGVNS. The trim removed 1 base at V and 0 bases at J, leaving 0 bases unmatched. This CDR3 is CASSEWDSSGANVLTF. CDR3 DNA: TGTGCCAGCAGTGAATGGGACAGCTCTGGGGCCAACGTCCTGACTTTC. The full variable domain, rest sourced from reference TRBV25-1 and TRBJ2-6, is EADIYQTPRYLVIGTGKKITLECSQTMGHDKMYWYQQDPGMELHLIHYSYGVNSTEKGDLSSESTVSRIRTEHFPLTLESARPSHTSQYLCASSEWDSSGANVLTFGAGSRLTVL.

This clonotype was seen repeatedly, ten times or more. CDR3 DNA: TGCAGCGTTGGACAGGGGCTGGAGACCCAGTACTTC. Residues: CSVGQGLETQYF. V usage is TRBV29-1 and J usage is TRBJ2-5; 8 nucleotides align to TRBD1. Trimming at V came to 4 bases and at J to 5 bases, leaving 3 bases not matched to a gene. Germline values: CDR1 SQVTM, CDR2 ANQGSEA. This CDR3 region has 12 residues.

There are many counts of this clonotype. This chain connects TRBV5-4 to TRBJ1-2, with a tentative D call TRBD1 (5 bases). The germline gives CDR1 SGHNT, CDR2 YYREEE (reference sequence). Trimming stripped 4 bases from V and 5 bases from J, with 18 bases between. There are 15 residues in the CDR3. This chain's CDR3 is CASSIIKQESYGYTF. DNA of the CDR3: TGTGCCAGCAGCATAATCAAACAGGAAAGTTATGGCTACACCTTC. The entire variable domain, with the rest obtained from reference TRBV5-4 and TRBJ1-2, is as follows: ETGVTQSPTHLIKTRGQQVTLRCSSQSGHNTVSWYQQALGQGPQFIFQYYREEENGRGNFPPRFSGLQFPNYSSELNVNALELDDSALYLCASSIIKQESYGYTFGSGTRLTVV.

Comment on this clonotype: Being one base from a much bigger clone, this may be a read error. This sequence joins TRBV7-9 and TRBJ2-7; TRBD1 is a possible D gene (5 bases). Germline CDR1 is SEHNR and CDR2 is FQNEAQ (reference sequence). The CDR3 covers 13 residues. CDR3 sequence (DNA): TGTGCCAGAAGCTACGTGGCAGGGCGGGAGCAGTACTTC. This gives the protein CARSYVAGREQYF.

Many counts were recorded for this clonotype. V gene TRBV29-1 combines with J gene TRBJ1-1; no reliable D call. The CDR3 extends over 13 amino acids. The V end was cut by 6 bases, the J end by 4 bases, with 15 bases between. Germline loops: CDR1 SQVTM, CDR2 ANQGSEA. CDR3 nucleotides: TGCAGCGTCCAGAGGTCCCGAGGCACTGAAGCTTTCTTT. Its translation is CSVQRSRGTEAFF.